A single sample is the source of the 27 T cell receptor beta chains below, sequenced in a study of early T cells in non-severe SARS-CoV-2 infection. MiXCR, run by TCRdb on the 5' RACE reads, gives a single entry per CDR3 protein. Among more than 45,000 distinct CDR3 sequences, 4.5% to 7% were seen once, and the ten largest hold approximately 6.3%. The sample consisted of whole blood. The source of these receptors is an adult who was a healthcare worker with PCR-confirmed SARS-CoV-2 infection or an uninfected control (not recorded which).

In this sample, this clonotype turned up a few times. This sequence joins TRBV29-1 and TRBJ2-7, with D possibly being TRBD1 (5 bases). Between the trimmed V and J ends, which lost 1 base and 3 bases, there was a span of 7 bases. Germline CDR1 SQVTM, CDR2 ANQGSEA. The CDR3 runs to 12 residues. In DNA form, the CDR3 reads TGCAGCGTTGAAGTCCAGGGCTACGAGCAGTACTTC. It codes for CSVEVQGYEQYF.

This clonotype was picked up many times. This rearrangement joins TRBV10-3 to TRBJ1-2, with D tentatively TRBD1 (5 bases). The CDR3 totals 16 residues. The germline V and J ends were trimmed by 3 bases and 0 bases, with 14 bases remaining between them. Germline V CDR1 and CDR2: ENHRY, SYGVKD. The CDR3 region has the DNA TGTGCCATCAGTGAAGGGGTTCTCGGTTCTAACTATGGCTACACCTTC. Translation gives CAISEGVLGSNYGYTF.

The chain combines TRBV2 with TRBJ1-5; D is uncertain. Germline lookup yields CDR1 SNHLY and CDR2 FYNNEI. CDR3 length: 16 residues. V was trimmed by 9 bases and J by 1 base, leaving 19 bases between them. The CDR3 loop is CASWEARAGSNQPQHF. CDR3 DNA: TGTGCCAGTTGGGAAGCGAGAGCAGGCAGCAATCAGCCCCAGCATTTT.

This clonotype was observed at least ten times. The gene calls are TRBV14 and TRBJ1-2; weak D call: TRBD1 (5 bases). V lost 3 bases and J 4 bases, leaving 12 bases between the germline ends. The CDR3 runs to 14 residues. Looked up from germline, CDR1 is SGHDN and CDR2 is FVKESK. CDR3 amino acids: CASSQPQASYGYTF. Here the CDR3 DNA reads TGTGCCAGCAGCCAGCCACAGGCCTCCTATGGCTACACCTTC.

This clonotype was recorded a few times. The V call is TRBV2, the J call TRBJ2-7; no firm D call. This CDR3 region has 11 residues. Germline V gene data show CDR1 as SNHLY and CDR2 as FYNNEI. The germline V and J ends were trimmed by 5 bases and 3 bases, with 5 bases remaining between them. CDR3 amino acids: CASSSYYEQYF. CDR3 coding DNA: TGTGCCAGCAGTTCTTACTACGAGCAGTACTTC.

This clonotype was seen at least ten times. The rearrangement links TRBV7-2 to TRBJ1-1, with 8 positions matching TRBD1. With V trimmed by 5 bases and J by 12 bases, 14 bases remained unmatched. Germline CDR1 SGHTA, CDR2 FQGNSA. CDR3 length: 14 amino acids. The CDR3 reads CASSLGGAGGITFF. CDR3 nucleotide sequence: TGTGCCAGCAGCCTGGGAGGGGCAGGGGGCATAACTTTCTTT. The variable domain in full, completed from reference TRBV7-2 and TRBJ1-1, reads GAGVSQSPSNKVTEKGKDVELRCDPISGHTALYWYRQSLGQGLEFLIYFQGNSAPDKSGLPSDRFSAERTGGSVSTLTIQRTQQEDSAVYLCASSLGGAGGITFFGQGTRLTVV.

As DNA, the CDR3 is TGCGCCAGCAGCTGGGGGACAGGAACCAGCTACGAGCAGTACTTC. It codes for CASSWGTGTSYEQYF. This chain links TRBV5-1 with TRBJ2-7, with 8 bases aligning to TRBD1. The CDR3 runs 15 residues. Per germline, CDR1 SGHRS and CDR2 YFSETQ. J was trimmed by 3 bases and V by 3 bases; bases with no gene match: 8.

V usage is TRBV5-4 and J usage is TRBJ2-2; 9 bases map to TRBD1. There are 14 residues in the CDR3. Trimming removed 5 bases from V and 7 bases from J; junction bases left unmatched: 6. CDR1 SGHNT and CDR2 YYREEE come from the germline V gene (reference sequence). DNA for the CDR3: TGTGCCAGCAGAGCGGACAGGGGTCACGGGGAGCTGTTTTTT. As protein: CASRADRGHGELFF.

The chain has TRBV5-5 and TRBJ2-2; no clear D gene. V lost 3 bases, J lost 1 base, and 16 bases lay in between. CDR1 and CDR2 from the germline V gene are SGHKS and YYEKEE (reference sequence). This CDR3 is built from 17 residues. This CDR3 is CASSSDWIGRNTGELFF. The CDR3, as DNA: TGTGCCAGCAGCTCAGACTGGATAGGAAGGAACACCGGGGAGCTGTTTTTT.

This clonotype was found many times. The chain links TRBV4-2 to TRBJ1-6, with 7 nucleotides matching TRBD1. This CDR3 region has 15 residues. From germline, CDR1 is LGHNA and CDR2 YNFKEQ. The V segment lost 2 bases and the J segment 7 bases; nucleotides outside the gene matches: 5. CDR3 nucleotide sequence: TGTGCCAGCAGCCAAATAGGCAGGGGGAATTCACCCCTCCACTTT. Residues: CASSQIGRGNSPLHF.

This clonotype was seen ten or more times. CDR3 region: CASSLGSGGPQETQYF. DNA of the CDR3: TGTGCCAGCAGCTTAGGGTCGGGAGGGCCCCAAGAGACCCAGTACTTC. The chain employs TRBV11-2 and TRBJ2-5, with 8 bases aligning to TRBD2. The CDR3 runs to 16 residues. CDR1 is SGHAT and CDR2 is FQNNGV in the germline V gene. V was pared by 1 base and J by 1 base, with 5 bases of the junction left unmatched.

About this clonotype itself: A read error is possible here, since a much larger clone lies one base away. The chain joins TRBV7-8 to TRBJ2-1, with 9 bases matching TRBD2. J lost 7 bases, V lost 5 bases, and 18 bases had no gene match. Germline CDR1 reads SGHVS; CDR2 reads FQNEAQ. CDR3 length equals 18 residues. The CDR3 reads CASSIEFSGSKVANEQFF. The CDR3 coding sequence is TGTGCCAGCAGCATAGAGTTTAGCGGGAGTAAGGTGGCTAATGAGCAGTTCTTC.

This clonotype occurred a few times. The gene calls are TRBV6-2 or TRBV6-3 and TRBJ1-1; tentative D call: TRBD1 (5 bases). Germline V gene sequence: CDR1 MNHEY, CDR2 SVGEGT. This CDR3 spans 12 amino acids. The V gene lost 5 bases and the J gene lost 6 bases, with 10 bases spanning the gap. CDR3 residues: CASSLQGPEAFF. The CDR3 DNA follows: TGTGCCAGCAGTCTCCAGGGTCCTGAAGCTTTCTTT.

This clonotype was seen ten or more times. The CDR3 reads CASRGQGGIDGYTF. CDR3 DNA: TGTGCCAGCCGCGGGCAGGGAGGGATCGATGGCTACACCTTC. The V call is TRBV25-1, the J call TRBJ1-2; D is possibly TRBD1 (5 bases). V shed 8 bases and J shed 6 bases, with 19 bases lying between them. Germline CDR1 and CDR2: MGHDK and SYGVNS. The CDR3 sequence is 14 residues long.

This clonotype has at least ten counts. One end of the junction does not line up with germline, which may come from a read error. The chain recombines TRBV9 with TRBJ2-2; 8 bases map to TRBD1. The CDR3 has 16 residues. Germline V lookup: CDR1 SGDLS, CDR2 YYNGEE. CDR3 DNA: TGTGCCAGCAGCACAGTAAGGACAGGGAACCCCGGGGAGCTGTTTTTT. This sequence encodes CASSTVRTGNPGELFF.

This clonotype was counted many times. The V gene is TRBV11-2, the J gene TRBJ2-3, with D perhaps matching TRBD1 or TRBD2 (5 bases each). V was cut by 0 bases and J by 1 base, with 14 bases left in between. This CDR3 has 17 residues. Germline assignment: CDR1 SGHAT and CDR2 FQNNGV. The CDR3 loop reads CASSLDRVGPGTDTQYF. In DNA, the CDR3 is TGTGCCAGCAGCTTAGACCGCGTGGGACCCGGCACAGATACGCAGTATTTT.

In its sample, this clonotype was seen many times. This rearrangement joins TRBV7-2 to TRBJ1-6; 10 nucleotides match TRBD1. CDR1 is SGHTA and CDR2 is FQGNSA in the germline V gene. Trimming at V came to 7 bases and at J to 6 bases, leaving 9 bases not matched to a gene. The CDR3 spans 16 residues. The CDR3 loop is CASTPGDRGRNSPLHF. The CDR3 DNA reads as TGTGCCAGCACTCCCGGGGACAGGGGTCGTAATTCACCCCTCCACTTT.

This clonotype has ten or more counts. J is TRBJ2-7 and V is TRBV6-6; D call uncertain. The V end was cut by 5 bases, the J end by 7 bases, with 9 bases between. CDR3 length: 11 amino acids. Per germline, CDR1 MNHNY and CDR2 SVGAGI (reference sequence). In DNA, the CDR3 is TGTGCCAGCAGTCATAAGTGGGAGCAGTACTTC. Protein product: CASSHKWEQYF.

The CDR3 spells CASSPRVVGPEAFF. DNA of the CDR3: TGTGCCAGCAGCCCCAGGGTTGTAGGTCCTGAAGCTTTCTTT. The chain recombines TRBV7-8 with TRBJ1-1, with D possibly being TRBD1 (5 bases). Trimming took 5 bases from V and 6 from J, leaving 16 bases between them. The length of the CDR3 is 14 residues. Looked up from germline, CDR1 is SGHVS and CDR2 is FQNEAQ.

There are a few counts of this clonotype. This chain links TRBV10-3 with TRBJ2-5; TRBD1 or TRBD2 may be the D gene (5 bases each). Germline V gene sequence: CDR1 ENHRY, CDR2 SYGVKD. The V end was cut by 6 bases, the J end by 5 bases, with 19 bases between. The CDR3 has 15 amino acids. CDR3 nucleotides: TGTGCCATCAGCGTTGGGATAGGCGAGGGGGAGACCCAGTACTTC. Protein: CAISVGIGEGETQYF.

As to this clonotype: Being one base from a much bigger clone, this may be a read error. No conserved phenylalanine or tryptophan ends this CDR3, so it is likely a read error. For the CDR3, the DNA is TGTGCCAGTAGTATCCTACTAGATTTCGACAATGAGCAGTTCTTG. It specifies CASSILLDFDNEQFL. The J gene is TRBJ2-1, the V gene TRBV19, with D possibly being TRBD2 (5 bases). Trimming stripped 3 bases from V and 5 bases from J, with 14 bases between. Looked up from germline, CDR1 is LNHDA and CDR2 is SQIVND (reference sequence). The CDR3 covers 15 residues.

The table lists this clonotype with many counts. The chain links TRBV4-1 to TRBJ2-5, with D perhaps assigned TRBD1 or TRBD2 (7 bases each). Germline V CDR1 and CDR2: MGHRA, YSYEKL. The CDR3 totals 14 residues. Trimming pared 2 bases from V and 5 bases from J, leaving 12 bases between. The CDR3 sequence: CASSQRQGGETQYF. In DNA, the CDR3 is TGCGCCAGCAGCCAAAGACAGGGAGGGGAGACCCAGTACTTC.

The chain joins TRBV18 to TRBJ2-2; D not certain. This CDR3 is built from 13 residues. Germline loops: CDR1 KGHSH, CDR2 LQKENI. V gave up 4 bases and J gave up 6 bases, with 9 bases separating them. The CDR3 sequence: CASSRLGPGELFF. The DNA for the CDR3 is TGTGCCAGCTCACGACTTGGACCCGGGGAGCTGTTTTTT.

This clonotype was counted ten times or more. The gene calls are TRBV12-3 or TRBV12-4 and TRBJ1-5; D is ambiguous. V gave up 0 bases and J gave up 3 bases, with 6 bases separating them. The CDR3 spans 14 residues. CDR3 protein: CASSLAGFNQPQHF. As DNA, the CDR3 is TGTGCCAGCAGTTTAGCGGGTTTCAATCAGCCCCAGCATTTT.

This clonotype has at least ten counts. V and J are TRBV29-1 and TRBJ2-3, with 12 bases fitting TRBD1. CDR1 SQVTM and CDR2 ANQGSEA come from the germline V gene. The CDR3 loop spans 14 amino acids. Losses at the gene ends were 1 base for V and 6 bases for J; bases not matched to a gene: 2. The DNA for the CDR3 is TGCAGCGTTGAAGGGGACAGGGGGCCGGATACGCAGTATTTT. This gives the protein CSVEGDRGPDTQYF.

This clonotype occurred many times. The CDR3 nucleotides are TGCGCCAGCAGCTCCCGCGGGGGAATCACAGATACGCAGTATTTT. The encoded protein is CASSSRGGITDTQYF. The chain has TRBV5-1 and TRBJ2-3, with TRBD2 matching over 7 bases. The CDR3 loop spans 15 amino acids. CDR1 and CDR2 (germline): SGHRS, YFSETQ. Trimming cost V 3 bases and J 2 bases; bases outside gene matches: 6. The full variable domain, completed using reference TRBV5-1 and TRBJ2-3, is KAGVTQTPRYLIKTRGQQVTLSCSPISGHRSVSWYQQTPGQGLQFLFEYFSETQRNKGNFPGRFSGRQFSNSRSEMNVSTLELGDSALYLCASSSRGGITDTQYFGPGTRLTVL.

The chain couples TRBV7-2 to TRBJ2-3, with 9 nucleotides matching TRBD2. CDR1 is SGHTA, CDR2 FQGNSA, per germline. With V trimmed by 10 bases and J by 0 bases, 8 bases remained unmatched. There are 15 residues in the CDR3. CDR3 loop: CATKSGGPSTDTQYF. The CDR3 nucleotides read TGTGCCACTAAGAGCGGGGGGCCGAGCACAGATACGCAGTATTTT.